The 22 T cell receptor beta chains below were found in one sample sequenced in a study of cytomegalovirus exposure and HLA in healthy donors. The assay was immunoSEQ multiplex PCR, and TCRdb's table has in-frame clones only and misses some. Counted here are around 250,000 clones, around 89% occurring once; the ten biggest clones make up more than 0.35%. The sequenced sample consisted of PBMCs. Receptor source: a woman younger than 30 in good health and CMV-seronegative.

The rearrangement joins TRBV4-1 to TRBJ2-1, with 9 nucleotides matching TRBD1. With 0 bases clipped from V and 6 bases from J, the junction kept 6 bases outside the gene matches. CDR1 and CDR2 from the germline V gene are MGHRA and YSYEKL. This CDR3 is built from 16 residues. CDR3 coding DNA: TGCGCCAGCAGCCAAGAATGGACAGGGGTGGTCAATGAGCAGTTCTTC. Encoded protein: CASSQEWTGVVNEQFF.

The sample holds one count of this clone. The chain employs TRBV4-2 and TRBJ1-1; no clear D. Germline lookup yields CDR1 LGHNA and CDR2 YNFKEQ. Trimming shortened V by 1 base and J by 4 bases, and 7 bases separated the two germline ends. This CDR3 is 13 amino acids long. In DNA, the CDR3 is TGTGCCAGCAGCCAAGGAGGCAGCACTGAAGCTTTCTTT. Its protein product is CASSQGGSTEAFF.

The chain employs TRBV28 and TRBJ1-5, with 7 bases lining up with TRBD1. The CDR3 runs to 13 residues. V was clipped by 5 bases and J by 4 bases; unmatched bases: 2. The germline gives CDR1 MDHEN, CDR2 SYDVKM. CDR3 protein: CASSRDRNQPQHF. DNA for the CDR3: TGTGCCAGCAGTCGGGACAGAAATCAGCCCCAGCATTTT.

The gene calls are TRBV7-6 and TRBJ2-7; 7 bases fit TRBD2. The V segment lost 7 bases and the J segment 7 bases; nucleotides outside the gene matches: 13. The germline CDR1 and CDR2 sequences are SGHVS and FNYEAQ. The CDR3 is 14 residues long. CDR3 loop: CASTLQATGGEQYF. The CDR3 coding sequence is TGTGCCAGCACACTACAGGCTACGGGAGGTGAGCAGTACTTC.

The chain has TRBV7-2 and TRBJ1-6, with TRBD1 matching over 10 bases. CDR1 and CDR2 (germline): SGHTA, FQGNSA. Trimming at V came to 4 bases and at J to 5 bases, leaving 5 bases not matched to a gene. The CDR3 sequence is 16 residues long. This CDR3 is CASSYLDRGHNSPLHF. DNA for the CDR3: TGTGCCAGCAGCTACCTTGACAGGGGGCATAATTCACCCCTCCACTTT.

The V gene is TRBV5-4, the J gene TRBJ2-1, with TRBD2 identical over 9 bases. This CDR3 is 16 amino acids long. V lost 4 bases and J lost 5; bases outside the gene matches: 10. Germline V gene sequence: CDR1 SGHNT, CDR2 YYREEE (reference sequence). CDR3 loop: CASSPHLAGKDNEQFF. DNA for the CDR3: TGTGCCAGCAGCCCCCACCTAGCGGGGAAGGACAATGAGCAGTTCTTC.

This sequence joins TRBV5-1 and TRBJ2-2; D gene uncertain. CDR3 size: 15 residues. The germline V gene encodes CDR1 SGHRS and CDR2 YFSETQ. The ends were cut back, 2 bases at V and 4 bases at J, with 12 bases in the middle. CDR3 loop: CASSLSPVGTGELFF. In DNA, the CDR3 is TGCGCCAGCAGCTTATCTCCGGTTGGCACCGGGGAGCTGTTTTTT.

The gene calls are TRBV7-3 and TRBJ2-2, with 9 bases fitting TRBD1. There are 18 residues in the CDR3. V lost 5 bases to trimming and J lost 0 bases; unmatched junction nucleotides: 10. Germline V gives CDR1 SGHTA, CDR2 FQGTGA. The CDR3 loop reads CASSRLGQGAANTGELFF. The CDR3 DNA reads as TGTGCCAGCAGCCGACTGGGACAGGGAGCCGCGAACACCGGGGAGCTGTTTTTT.

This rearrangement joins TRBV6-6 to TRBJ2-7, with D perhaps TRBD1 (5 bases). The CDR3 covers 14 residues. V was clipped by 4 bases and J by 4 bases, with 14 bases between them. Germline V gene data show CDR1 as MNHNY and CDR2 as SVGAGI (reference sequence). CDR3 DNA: TGTGCCAGCAGTTGGACAAAGGGAACGTACGAGCAGTACTTC. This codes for CASSWTKGTYEQYF.

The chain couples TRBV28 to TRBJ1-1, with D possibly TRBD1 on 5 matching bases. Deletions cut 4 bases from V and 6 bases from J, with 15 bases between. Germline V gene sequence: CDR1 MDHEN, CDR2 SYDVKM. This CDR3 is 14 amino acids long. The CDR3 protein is CASSSPSGSPEAFF. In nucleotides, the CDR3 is TGTGCCAGCAGTTCACCCTCAGGGTCCCCTGAAGCTTTCTTT.

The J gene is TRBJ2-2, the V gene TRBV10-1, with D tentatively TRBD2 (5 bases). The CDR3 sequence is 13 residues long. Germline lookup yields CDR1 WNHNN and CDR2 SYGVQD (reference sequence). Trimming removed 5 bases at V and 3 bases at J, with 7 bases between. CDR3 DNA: TGCGCCAGCAGTAGAGGGTACACCGGGGAGCTGTTTTTT. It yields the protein CASSRGYTGELFF.

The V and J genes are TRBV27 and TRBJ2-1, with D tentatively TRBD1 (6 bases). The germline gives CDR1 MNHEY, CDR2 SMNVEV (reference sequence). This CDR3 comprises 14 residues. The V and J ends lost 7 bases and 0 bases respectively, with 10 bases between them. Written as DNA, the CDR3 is TGTGCCAGCACCTTGGACAGCTCCTACAATGAGCAGTTCTTC. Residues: CASTLDSSYNEQFF.

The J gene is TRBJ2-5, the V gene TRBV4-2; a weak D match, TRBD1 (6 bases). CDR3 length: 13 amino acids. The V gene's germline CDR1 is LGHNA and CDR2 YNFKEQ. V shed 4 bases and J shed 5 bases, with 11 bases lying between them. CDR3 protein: CASSPGQRETQYF. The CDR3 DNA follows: TGTGCCAGCAGCCCAGGACAGAGGGAGACCCAGTACTTC.

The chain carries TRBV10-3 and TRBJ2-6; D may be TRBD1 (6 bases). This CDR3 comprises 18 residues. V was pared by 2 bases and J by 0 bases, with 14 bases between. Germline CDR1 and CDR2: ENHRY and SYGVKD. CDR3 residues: CAISEVGQGISGANVLTF. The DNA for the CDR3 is TGTGCCATCAGTGAGGTGGGGCAGGGGATCTCTGGGGCCAACGTCCTGACTTTC.

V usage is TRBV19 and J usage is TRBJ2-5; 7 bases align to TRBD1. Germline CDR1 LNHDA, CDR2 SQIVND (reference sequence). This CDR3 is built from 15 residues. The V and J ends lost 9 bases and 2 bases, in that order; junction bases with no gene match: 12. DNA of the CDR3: TGTGCCAGCAAAGAACATGTCAGGGGGCAAGAGACCCAGTACTTC. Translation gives CASKEHVRGQETQYF.

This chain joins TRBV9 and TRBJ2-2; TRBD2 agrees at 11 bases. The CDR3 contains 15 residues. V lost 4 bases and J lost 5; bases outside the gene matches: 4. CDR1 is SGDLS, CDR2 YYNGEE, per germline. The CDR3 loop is CASSIAGGRTGELFF. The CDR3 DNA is TGTGCCAGCAGCATAGCGGGGGGGCGTACCGGGGAGCTGTTTTTT.

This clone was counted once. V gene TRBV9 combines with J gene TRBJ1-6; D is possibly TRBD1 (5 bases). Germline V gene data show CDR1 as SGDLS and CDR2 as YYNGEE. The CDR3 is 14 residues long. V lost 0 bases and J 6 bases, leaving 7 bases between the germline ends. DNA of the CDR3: TGTGCCAGCAGCGTAGGACAGCTTAATTCACCCCTCCACTTT. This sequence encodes CASSVGQLNSPLHF.

CDR3: CASSPRARHTEAFF. CDR3 DNA sequence: TGTGCCAGCAGCCCGAGGGCACGGCACACTGAAGCTTTCTTT. The gene calls are TRBV28 and TRBJ1-1, with D uncertain. The CDR3 has 14 residues. The V end lost 6 bases, the J end lost 3 bases, and 14 bases lay between the germline ends. The germline CDR1 and CDR2 sequences are MDHEN and SYDVKM.

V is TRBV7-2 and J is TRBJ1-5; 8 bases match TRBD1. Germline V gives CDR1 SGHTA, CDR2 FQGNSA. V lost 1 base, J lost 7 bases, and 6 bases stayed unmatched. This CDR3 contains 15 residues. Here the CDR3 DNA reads TGTGCCAGCAGCTTAGGACAGGGGAGTGGGCAGCCCCAGCATTTT. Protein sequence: CASSLGQGSGQPQHF.

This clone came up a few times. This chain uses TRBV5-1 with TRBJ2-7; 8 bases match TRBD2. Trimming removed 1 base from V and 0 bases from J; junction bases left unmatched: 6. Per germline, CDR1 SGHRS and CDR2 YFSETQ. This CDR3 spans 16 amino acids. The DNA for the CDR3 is TGCGCCAGCAGCTTGAATACGGGGGGGAGCTCCTACGAGCAGTACGTC. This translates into CASSLNTGGSSYEQYV.

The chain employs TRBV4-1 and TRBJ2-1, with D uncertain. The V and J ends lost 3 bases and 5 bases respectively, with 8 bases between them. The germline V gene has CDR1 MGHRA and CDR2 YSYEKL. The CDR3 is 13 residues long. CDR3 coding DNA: TGCGCCAGCAGCCAGAGTCGGGACAATGAGCAGTTCTTC. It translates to CASSQSRDNEQFF.

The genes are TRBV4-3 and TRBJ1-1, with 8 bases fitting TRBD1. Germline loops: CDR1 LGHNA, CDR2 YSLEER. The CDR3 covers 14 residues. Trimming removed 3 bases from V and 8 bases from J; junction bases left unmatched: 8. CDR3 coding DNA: TGCGCCAGCAGCCATCCGACAGGGGCCGGGGAAGCTTTCTTT. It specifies CASSHPTGAGEAFF.